These 9 T cell receptor beta chains were sequenced from one sample in a study of HIV-infected patients and healthy controls. No cell fractionation was done, so the repertoire covers all unsorted peripheral blood T cells. Reverse transcription used around 500 ng RNA and constant-region primers for alpha and beta. Separate chain-specific third strand synthesis with multiplexing indices produced the alpha and beta libraries. MiXCR, run by TCRdb on the 5' RACE reads, gives a single entry per CDR3 protein. Of about 11,000 distinct CDR3 sequences in the sample, over 4% were seen once. The sequencing input was blood. Receptor source: an adult in good health.

This clonotype was observed many times. The DNA of the CDR3 is TGTGCCAGCAGCTCCAATCGGGACACCACAGATACGCAGTATTTT. It codes for CASSSNRDTTDTQYF. The rearrangement links TRBV7-9 to TRBJ2-3, with a weak D call TRBD1 (6 bases). The CDR3 length is 15 residues. Trimming stripped 4 bases from V and 2 bases from J, with 13 bases between. Germline-derived CDR1 and CDR2 are SEHNR and FQNEAQ (reference sequence).

This clonotype is medium-sized. The chain is built from TRBV2 and TRBJ1-2, with unresolved D. Trimming stripped 6 bases from V and 4 bases from J, with 12 bases between. Germline V gene lookup returns CDR1 SNHLY and CDR2 FYNNEI. This CDR3 has 13 residues. The CDR3 DNA is TGTGCCAGCAGACTAGGACTGATCTATGGCTACACCTTC. It yields the protein CASRLGLIYGYTF.

This clonotype was picked up a small number of times. This sequence joins TRBV7-2 and TRBJ1-4, with D maybe TRBD1 (5 bases). Per germline, CDR1 SGHTA and CDR2 FQGNSA. The CDR3 has 14 amino acids. V was pared by 5 bases and J by 4 bases, with 11 bases between. The CDR3 DNA reads as TGTGCCAGCAGCCCTGACAGTTTTAATGAAAAACTGTTTTTT. Translation gives CASSPDSFNEKLFF.

The table lists this clonotype with many counts. Germline is not matched at one junction end, which may reflect a read error. V gene TRBV3-1 combines with J gene TRBJ1-2; 10 bases map to TRBD1. Per the germline V gene, CDR1 is LGHDT and CDR2 is YNNKEL (reference sequence). The CDR3 has 15 residues. This CDR3 is CASSKEDRGTYGYTF. The DNA for the CDR3 is TGTGCCAGCAGCAAAGAGGACAGGGGGACGTATGGCTACACCTTC.

This clonotype qualifies as medium-sized (0.01 to 0.1%). Written as DNA, the CDR3 is TGTGCCAGCAGCTTGGACAGGCGGGGGACCCAGTACTTC. Protein: CASSLDRRGTQYF. The chain combines TRBV5-6 with TRBJ2-5; the D gene is possibly TRBD2 (6 bases). V lost 0 bases and J 7 bases, leaving 10 bases between the germline ends. Germline CDR1 is SGHDT and CDR2 is YYEEEE. The CDR3 runs 13 residues. Supplemented by reference TRBV5-6 and TRBJ2-5, the full variable domain reads DAGVTQSPTHLIKTRGQQVTLRCSPKSGHDTVSWYQQALGQGPQFIFQYYEEEERQRGNFPDRFSGHQFPNYSSELNVNALLLGDSALYLCASSLDRRGTQYFGPGTRLLVL.

The rearrangement links TRBV11-2 to TRBJ2-1, with TRBD1 matching 12 bases. Looked up from germline, CDR1 is SGHAT and CDR2 is FQNNGV. The CDR3 loop spans 16 amino acids. After removal of 0 bases from V and 6 bases from J, the junction contained 3 bases not matched to a gene. The CDR3 reads CASSLERDRGRNEQFF. The CDR3 bases are TGTGCCAGCAGCTTAGAGAGGGACAGGGGGCGCAATGAGCAGTTCTTC. Combining the CDR3 with reference TRBV11-2 and TRBJ2-1 gives the whole variable domain EAGVAQSPRYKIIEKRQSVAFWCNPISGHATLYWYQQILGQGPKLLIQFQNNGVVDDSQLPKDRFSAERLKGVDSTLKIQPAKLEDSAVYLCASSLERDRGRNEQFFGPGTRLTVL.

By its share, this clonotype is medium-sized (0.01 to 0.1%). This chain joins TRBV2 and TRBJ1-6; a possible D gene is TRBD1 (6 bases). The V gene lost 8 bases and the J gene lost 7 bases, with 15 bases spanning the gap. Germline values: CDR1 SNHLY, CDR2 FYNNEI. This CDR3 has 14 amino acids. For the CDR3, the DNA is TGTGCCAGCTTAGCAGGGGTGAAGAATTCACCCCTCCACTTT. Encoded protein: CASLAGVKNSPLHF.

This clonotype has a count of ten or more. J is TRBJ2-7 and V is TRBV5-6; 9 bases are a match to TRBD1. CDR3 length equals 15 residues. J was trimmed by 1 base and V by 0 bases; bases with no gene match: 2. Germline assignment: CDR1 SGHDT and CDR2 YYEEEE. CDR3 amino acids: CASSLGTGVSYEQYF. As DNA, the CDR3 is TGTGCCAGCAGCTTGGGGACAGGGGTTTCCTACGAGCAGTACTTC.

This clonotype was seen ten or more times. The gene calls are TRBV5-1 and TRBJ2-1, with TRBD2 matching 11 bases. Unmatched junction bases numbered 8, after V lost 7 bases and J lost 5 bases. The CDR3 consists of 15 residues. Germline CDR1 and CDR2: SGHRS and YFSETQ. CDR3 nucleotides: TGCGCCAGCTATAAGACTAGCGGGACAAACAATGAGCAGTTCTTC. Its protein is CASYKTSGTNNEQFF.